The following is a T cell receptor beta chain sequence with its context. Germline V gene lookup returns CDR1 LNHDA and CDR2 SQIVND (reference sequence). With 4 bases clipped from V and 6 bases from J, the junction kept 8 bases outside the gene matches. This CDR3 has 15 amino acids. Using immunoSEQ multiplex PCR, the repertoire was profiled, and TCRdb retains in-frame clones only, with some absent. The sample holds around 88,000 clones, approximately 84% seen once. This specimen comes from a study of blood T cell repertoires in COVID-19. The chain couples TRBV19 to TRBJ2-3, with 9 bases that match TRBD1. The sample comprised peripheral blood. The TCR originated in a woman older than 75 with acute or convalescent COVID-19. CDR3: CASSRQTGGLDTQYF. In DNA form, the CDR3 reads TGTGCCAGTAGTAGACAGACAGGGGGGTTGGATACGCAGTATTTT. The entire variable domain, with the rest obtained from reference TRBV19 and TRBJ2-3, is as follows: DGGITQSPKYLFRKEGQNVTLSCEQNLNHDAMYWYRQDPGQGLRLIYYSQIVNDFQKGDIAEGYSVSREKKESFPLTVTSAQKNPTAFYLCASSRQTGGLDTQYFGPGTRLTVL.